These 26 T cell receptor beta chains share one sample of origin, sequenced in a study of PD-1 blockade in classical Hodgkin lymphoma. Using immunoSEQ multiplex PCR, the repertoire was profiled, and TCRdb retains in-frame clones only, with some absent. The sample lists tens of thousands of clones; 89% were seen once. Brentuximab vedotin exposure varied among the patients, all of whom had relapsed after autologous stem cell transplantation. Material: peripheral blood mononuclear cells (PBMCs), obtained before the second cycle of nivolumab. The receptors were sampled from a human donor with classical Hodgkin lymphoma.

This chain uses TRBV6-6 with TRBJ2-3; the D call may be TRBD1 or TRBD2 (5 bases each). There are 13 residues in the CDR3. Deletions cut 7 bases from V and 0 bases from J, with 8 bases between. Per germline, CDR1 MNHNY and CDR2 SVGAGI (reference sequence). In DNA form, the CDR3 reads TGTGCCAGCACCCGGGACAGCACAGATACGCAGTATTTT. It translates to CASTRDSTDTQYF.

This sequence joins TRBV14 and TRBJ2-1, with 9 bases lining up with TRBD2. CDR1 is SGHDN and CDR2 is FVKESK in the germline V gene. The CDR3 sequence is 15 residues long. V trimming: 1 base; J trimming: 9 bases; junction bases outside the gene matches: 7. CDR3 coding DNA: TGTGCCAGCAGCCAAGGCCGGACTAGCGCGAGTGAGCAGTTCTTC. Translating it yields CASSQGRTSASEQFF.

The count of this clone is one. This chain connects TRBV11-2 to TRBJ1-4; 10 nucleotides line up with TRBD1. The CDR3 is made up of 14 amino acids. Germline V CDR1 and CDR2: SGHAT, FQNNGV. Trimming removed 5 bases from V and 5 bases from J; junction bases left unmatched: 2. The CDR3: CASSVGQGNEKLFF. The CDR3 DNA is TGTGCCAGCAGCGTGGGACAGGGGAATGAAAAACTGTTTTTT. Drawing the rest from reference TRBV11-2 and TRBJ1-4, the complete variable domain is EAGVAQSPRYKIIEKRQSVAFWCNPISGHATLYWYQQILGQGPKLLIQFQNNGVVDDSQLPKDRFSAERLKGVDSTLKIQPAKLEDSAVYLCASSVGQGNEKLFFGSGTQLSVL.

V usage is TRBV6-5 and J usage is TRBJ2-1; D is undetermined. CDR1 and CDR2 from the germline V gene are MNHEY and SVGAGI. V lost 6 bases to trimming and J lost 0 bases, with 9 bases between them. The CDR3 runs to 14 residues. The DNA of the CDR3 is TGTGCCAGCAGGCTCCTGAGCTCCTACAATGAGCAGTTCTTC. Translation gives CASRLLSSYNEQFF.

This rearrangement joins TRBV4-1 to TRBJ2-2, with 7 bases lining up with TRBD1. The CDR3 is made up of 17 amino acids. Trimming took 4 bases from V and 5 from J; bases not matched to a gene: 13. Germline-derived CDR1 and CDR2 are MGHRA and YSYEKL. The CDR3 nucleotides are TGCGCCAGCAGCCTAAGGTACCGGGACAGTACGACCGGGGAGCTGTTTTTT. Encoded protein: CASSLRYRDSTTGELFF.

The V and J genes are TRBV10-1 and TRBJ2-2, with D perhaps TRBD2 (6 bases). CDR1 and CDR2 from the germline V gene are WNHNN and SYGVQD (reference sequence). V was shortened by 0 bases and J by 0 bases, with 17 bases between the two germline ends. The CDR3 has 19 residues. The CDR3 coding sequence is TGCGCCAGCAGTGAGTCTTTGCTACCGGGGGTTACGAACACCGGGGAGCTGTTTTTT. It is translated as CASSESLLPGVTNTGELFF.

The chain recombines TRBV4-1 with TRBJ1-4, with TRBD1 as a possible D gene (5 bases). This CDR3 comprises 17 residues. Trimming cost V 0 bases and J 3 bases, with 14 bases left between them. The germline CDR1 and CDR2 sequences are MGHRA and YSYEKL. The chain's CDR3 is CASSQDGGAGANEKLFF. In DNA form, the CDR3 reads TGCGCCAGCAGCCAAGATGGAGGAGCGGGGGCTAATGAAAAACTGTTTTTT.

The rearrangement joins TRBV6-6 to TRBJ1-5, with D perhaps TRBD1 (5 bases). Germline V gene lookup returns CDR1 MNHNY and CDR2 SVGAGI (reference sequence). This CDR3 has 15 residues. Trimming removed 2 bases at V and 6 bases at J, with 14 bases between. The chain's CDR3 is CASSYGVQGGQPQHF. In DNA form, the CDR3 reads TGTGCCAGCAGTTACGGCGTGCAGGGCGGTCAGCCCCAGCATTTT.

The sample holds a few counts of this clone. The V call is TRBV5-1, the J call TRBJ2-7; D unresolved. The CDR3 spans 15 residues. Germline V gene sequence: CDR1 SGHRS, CDR2 YFSETQ. Trimming shortened V by 4 bases and J by 3 bases, and 17 bases separated the two germline ends. This chain's CDR3 is CASSGMGRPLYEQYF. In DNA form, the CDR3 reads TGCGCCAGCAGCGGGATGGGCCGTCCCCTCTACGAGCAGTACTTC. The whole variable domain, remainder taken from reference TRBV5-1 and TRBJ2-7, is KAGVTQTPRYLIKTRGQQVTLSCSPISGHRSVSWYQQTPGQGLQFLFEYFSETQRNKGNFPGRFSGRQFSNSRSEMNVSTLELGDSALYLCASSGMGRPLYEQYFGPGTRLTVT.

The chain recombines TRBV19 with TRBJ1-5, with TRBD1 identical over 7 bases. The CDR3 covers 15 residues. Germline V gene data show CDR1 as LNHDA and CDR2 as SQIVND (reference sequence). Unmatched junction bases numbered 8, after V lost 7 bases and J lost 2 bases. CDR3 residues: CASIQGGAGNQPQHF. The CDR3 region has the DNA TGTGCCAGTATCCAGGGGGGGGCGGGCAATCAGCCCCAGCATTTT.

CDR3 loop: CASSPGLAGRDTQYF. CDR3 nucleotide sequence: TGTGCCAGCTCACCGGGACTAGCGGGCCGAGATACGCAGTATTTT. V usage is TRBV28 and J usage is TRBJ2-3, with 12 bases fitting TRBD2. Per the germline V gene, CDR1 is MDHEN and CDR2 is SYDVKM. The CDR3 is made up of 15 amino acids. J gave up 5 bases and V 8 bases, and 8 bases lay outside the gene matches.

The V call is TRBV7-9, the J call TRBJ2-7; D is uncertain. The CDR3 runs 12 residues. CDR1 and CDR2 from the germline V gene are SEHNR and FQNEAQ (reference sequence). The germline V and J ends were trimmed by 5 bases and 3 bases, with 8 bases remaining between them. CDR3 region: CASSPVSYEQYF. CDR3 nucleotide sequence: TGTGCCAGCAGCCCGGTTAGCTACGAGCAGTACTTC.

The sample holds one count of this clone. V usage is TRBV5-1 and J usage is TRBJ2-1; 13 positions agree with TRBD2. V lost 4 bases to trimming and J lost 8 bases; unmatched junction nucleotides: 6. The CDR3 sequence is 15 residues long. Germline V gives CDR1 SGHRS, CDR2 YFSETQ. The CDR3 DNA reads as TGCGCCAGCAGCCCAGGGACTAGCGGGGTGCATGAGCAGTTCTTC. Its translation is CASSPGTSGVHEQFF.

V and J are TRBV11-2 and TRBJ2-7, with D possibly TRBD1 on 6 matching bases. The CDR3 is 14 amino acids. In germline, CDR1 is SGHAT, CDR2 FQNNGV. Trimming took 5 bases from V and 3 from J, leaving 14 bases between them. The CDR3 is CASSIPDSFYEQYF. CDR3 nucleotides: TGTGCCAGCAGCATACCGGACAGCTTCTACGAGCAGTACTTC. Filled out from reference TRBV11-2 and TRBJ2-7, the complete variable domain reads EAGVAQSPRYKIIEKRQSVAFWCNPISGHATLYWYQQILGQGPKLLIQFQNNGVVDDSQLPKDRFSAERLKGVDSTLKIQPAKLEDSAVYLCASSIPDSFYEQYFGPGTRLTVT.

The chain carries TRBV2 and TRBJ2-1; D might be TRBD2 (6 bases). This CDR3 has 13 amino acids. Per the germline V gene, CDR1 is SNHLY and CDR2 is FYNNEI. Trimming pared 6 bases from V and 8 bases from J, leaving 14 bases between. The CDR3 here is CASRLASMDEQFF. In nucleotides, the CDR3 is TGTGCCAGCAGGCTAGCGTCGATGGATGAGCAGTTCTTC.

The chain carries TRBV7-2 and TRBJ1-2; D unresolved. This CDR3 has 14 residues. The V and J ends lost 3 bases and 3 bases respectively, with 11 bases between them. Germline loops: CDR1 SGHTA, CDR2 FQGNSA. The CDR3 loop is CASSLGRVDYGYTF. The CDR3 DNA sequence: TGTGCCAGCAGCTTGGGGAGAGTGGACTATGGCTACACCTTC. Full variable domain (remainder filled in from reference TRBV7-2 and TRBJ1-2): GAGVSQSPSNKVTEKGKDVELRCDPISGHTALYWYRQSLGQGLEFLIYFQGNSAPDKSGLPSDRFSAERTGGSVSTLTIQRTQQEDSAVYLCASSLGRVDYGYTFGSGTRLTVV.

V usage is TRBV19 and J usage is TRBJ1-2; TRBD1 matches 8 bases. The germline V gene encodes CDR1 LNHDA and CDR2 SQIVND (reference sequence). V shed 4 bases, J shed 0 bases, and the junction held 4 bases outside the gene matches. The CDR3 has 15 amino acids. Here the CDR3 DNA reads TGTGCCAGTAGTACGGGGACAGGAGCTAACTATGGCTACACCTTC. This gives the protein CASSTGTGANYGYTF. Complete variable domain (other parts from reference TRBV19 and TRBJ1-2): DGGITQSPKYLFRKEGQNVTLSCEQNLNHDAMYWYRQDPGQGLRLIYYSQIVNDFQKGDIAEGYSVSREKKESFPLTVTSAQKNPTAFYLCASSTGTGANYGYTFGSGTRLTVV.

The chain uses TRBV7-8 and TRBJ2-1, with D tentatively TRBD1 (5 bases). V was pared by 3 bases and J by 7 bases, with 7 bases between. The germline V gene encodes CDR1 SGHVS and CDR2 FQNEAQ. This CDR3 has 12 residues. The chain's CDR3 is CASSLDTNEQFF. The CDR3 DNA is TGTGCCAGCAGCTTGGACACGAATGAGCAGTTCTTC.

The chain is built from TRBV28 and TRBJ2-5, with 14 nucleotides matching TRBD2. Trimming took 3 bases from V and 1 from J; bases not matched to a gene: 4. CDR3 length: 17 amino acids. Per germline, CDR1 MDHEN and CDR2 SYDVKM. The CDR3 DNA reads as TGTGCCAGCAGTTTGGGGACTAGCGGGGGAAGCCAAGAGACCCAGTACTTC. The encoded protein is CASSLGTSGGSQETQYF.

The DNA of the CDR3 is TGTGCCAGCAGTGGCCAACTAGCGGGGGGGTCTAATGTGGCCCAGTACTTC. Its translation: CASSGQLAGGSNVAQYF. This chain links TRBV6-4 with TRBJ2-5, with 13 bases identical to TRBD2. The CDR3 runs to 17 residues. Per the germline V gene, CDR1 is MRHNA and CDR2 is SNTAGT. The junction had 14 bases not matched to a gene; V was cut back by 4 bases and J by 9 bases.

The chain couples TRBV4-1 to TRBJ2-5; TRBD2 matches at 11 bases. V lost 3 bases, J lost 3 bases, and 6 bases stayed unmatched. Germline-derived CDR1 and CDR2 are MGHRA and YSYEKL. The CDR3 has 16 residues. CDR3 loop: CASSHPTSGGEETQYF. CDR3 in DNA: TGCGCCAGCAGCCACCCAACTAGCGGGGGAGAAGAGACCCAGTACTTC.

The V gene is TRBV27, the J gene TRBJ2-2; TRBD1 matches at 10 bases. The CDR3 spans 14 residues. In germline, CDR1 is MNHEY, CDR2 SMNVEV (reference sequence). With 10 bases clipped from V and 6 bases from J, the junction kept 8 bases outside the gene matches. CDR3 nucleotide sequence: TGTGCCACGCTCGGACAGGGGGTAGCCGGGGAGCTGTTTTTT. It yields the protein CATLGQGVAGELFF.

This chain uses TRBV15 with TRBJ1-4, with D uncertain. CDR3 size: 19 residues. Germline V lookup: CDR1 LNHNV, CDR2 YYDKDF (reference sequence). V lost 0 bases and J 0 bases, leaving 17 bases between the germline ends. The CDR3 nucleotides read TGTGCCACCAGCAGAGATCATCCCCCAGGAACTTCAACTAATGAAAAACTGTTTTTT. Protein sequence: CATSRDHPPGTSTNEKLFF. Using reference TRBV15 and TRBJ1-4 for the parts outside the CDR3, the full variable domain is DAMVIQNPRYQVTQFGKPVTLSCSQTLNHNVMYWYQQKSSQAPKLLFHYYDKDFNNEADTPDNFQSRRPNTSFCFLDIRSPGLGDTAMYLCATSRDHPPGTSTNEKLFFGSGTQLSVL.

The chain carries TRBV6-1 and TRBJ1-1, with D perhaps matching TRBD1 (5 bases). The V gene lost 10 bases and the J gene lost 2 bases, with 17 bases spanning the gap. The CDR3 loop spans 14 amino acids. Germline loops: CDR1 MNHNS, CDR2 SASEGT. In nucleotides, the CDR3 is TGTGCCACCTTTGGGAGGGGAGAAAACACTGAAGCTTTCTTT. It codes for CATFGRGENTEAFF.

The chain has TRBV5-1 and TRBJ2-7; D may be TRBD2 (6 bases). V was shortened by 0 bases and J by 4 bases, with 11 bases between the two germline ends. Per germline, CDR1 SGHRS and CDR2 YFSETQ. This CDR3 spans 14 amino acids. CDR3 in amino acids: CASSLGGNSYEQYF. CDR3 nucleotide sequence: TGCGCCAGCAGCTTGGGCGGGAATTCATACGAGCAGTACTTC.

V gene TRBV7-9 combines with J gene TRBJ1-2; TRBD1 agrees at 9 bases. Germline CDR1 SEHNR, CDR2 FQNEAQ (reference sequence). The CDR3 extends over 14 amino acids. After removal of 5 bases from V and 7 bases from J, the junction contained 8 bases not matched to a gene. The CDR3 DNA reads as TGTGCCAGCAGCCTAACACAGGGGGCTGGTGGCTACACCTTC. Protein product: CASSLTQGAGGYTF. Complete variable domain (other parts from reference TRBV7-9 and TRBJ1-2): DTGVSQNPRHKITKRGQNVTFRCDPISEHNRLYWYRQTLGQGPEFLTYFQNEAQLEKSRLLSDRFSAERPKGSFSTLEIQRTEQGDSAMYLCASSLTQGAGGYTFGSGTRLTVV.